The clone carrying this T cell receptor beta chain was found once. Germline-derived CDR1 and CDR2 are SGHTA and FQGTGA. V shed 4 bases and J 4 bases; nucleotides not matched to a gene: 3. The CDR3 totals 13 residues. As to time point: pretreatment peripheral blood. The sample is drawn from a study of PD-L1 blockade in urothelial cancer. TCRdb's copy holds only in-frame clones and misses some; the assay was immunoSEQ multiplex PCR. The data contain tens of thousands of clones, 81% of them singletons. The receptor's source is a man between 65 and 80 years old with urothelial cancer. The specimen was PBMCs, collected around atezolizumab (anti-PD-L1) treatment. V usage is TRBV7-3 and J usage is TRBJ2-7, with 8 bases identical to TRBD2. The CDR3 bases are TGTGCCAGCAGCTCCAGCGGGAGTTACGAGCAGTACTTC. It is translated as CASSSSGSYEQYF.